This T cell receptor beta chain was captured by sequencing in a study of PD-1 blockade in classical Hodgkin lymphoma. Looking at the study overall: Patients were infused with nivolumab 3 mg/kg every 2 weeks.

The sample holds one count of this clone. The antigen is not known. The assay was immunoSEQ multiplex PCR, and TCRdb's table has in-frame clones only and misses some. The table records about 93,000 clones, around 80% of them present only once. Points from the study as a whole: Baseline diversity in complete responders resembled that of newly diagnosed patients. Newly diagnosed patients were said to have less baseline TCR diversity than healthy donors did. In CD4+ cells, TCR diversity went up significantly by C4D1, but in CD8+ cells it did not.

Time point in this sample: cycle 4 day 1 (C4D1), after 5 to 7 weeks of nivolumab. Each and every patient relapsed after autologous stem cell transplantation, and patients got differing brentuximab vedotin exposure. Germline CDR1 MNHEY, CDR2 SMNVEV (reference sequence). This CDR3 comprises 18 residues. V lost 5 bases and J 7 bases, leaving 26 bases between the germline ends. The J gene is TRBJ1-4, the V gene TRBV27; D is possibly TRBD1 (6 bases). This receptor was identified in a human donor with classical Hodgkin lymphoma. Material: peripheral blood mononuclear cells (PBMCs), obtained before the fourth cycle of nivolumab. The CDR3 protein is CASSPYLPRQAGGEKLFF. CDR3 bases: TGTGCCAGCAGTCCATACCTACCCCGACAGGCGGGGGGTGAAAAACTGTTTTTT.